One sample yielded the 14 T cell receptor beta chains listed below, sequenced in a study of control samples from healthy donors and cancer patients. The assay was immunoSEQ multiplex PCR, and TCRdb's table has in-frame clones only and misses some. This repertoire shows about 100,000 clones, roughly 92% found once; its top ten account for about 3%. What was sequenced was blood. These receptors all come from a human donor in good health. The donor label of this sample is uncertain.

The chain joins TRBV6-2 or TRBV6-3 to TRBJ1-2, with D possibly being TRBD1 (5 bases). Trimming cost V 2 bases and J 4 bases, with 8 bases left between them. CDR3 length: 13 residues. Germline values: CDR1 MNHEY, CDR2 SVGEGT. CDR3 bases: TGTGCCAGCAGTTACGAGGGGAGCTATGGCTACACCTTC. Its protein is CASSYEGSYGYTF.

CDR3 region: CACNRGPNSGANVLTF. The CDR3 DNA is TGTGCCTGCAACAGGGGCCCTAACTCTGGGGCCAACGTCCTGACTTTC. This rearrangement joins TRBV30 to TRBJ2-6, with TRBD1 matching 7 bases. Germline lookup yields CDR1 GTSNPN and CDR2 SVGIG (reference sequence). V trimming: 6 bases; J trimming: 0 bases; junction bases outside the gene matches: 8. The CDR3 length is 16 residues.

The chain links TRBV9 to TRBJ2-7; maybe TRBD1 (7 bases). The V gene lost 2 bases and the J gene lost 2 bases, with 14 bases spanning the gap. Per the germline V gene, CDR1 is SGDLS and CDR2 is YYNGEE. This CDR3 region has 15 residues. The CDR3 nucleotides are TGTGCCAGCAGCGTCGCCGCCAGGGGGGCCTACGAGCAGTACTTC. This encodes CASSVAARGAYEQYF.

V and J are TRBV5-4 and TRBJ1-5; 8 bases are a match to TRBD1. The CDR3 has 13 amino acids. Trimming removed 5 bases from V and 5 bases from J; junction bases left unmatched: 3. Per the germline V gene, CDR1 is SGHNT and CDR2 is YYREEE (reference sequence). CDR3: CASSSDRDQPQHF. CDR3 in DNA: TGTGCCAGCAGTTCGGACAGGGATCAGCCCCAGCATTTT.

V gene TRBV7-9 combines with J gene TRBJ1-1; D uncertain. Germline loops: CDR1 SEHNR, CDR2 FQNEAQ (reference sequence). The V end lost 4 bases, the J end lost 5 bases, and 5 bases lay between the germline ends. CDR3 length equals 11 residues. The CDR3 nucleotides read TGTGCCAGCAGCTCTAGGACTGAAGCTTTCTTT. It translates to CASSSRTEAFF. The full variable domain, in which reference TRBV7-9 and TRBJ1-1 provide the parts outside the CDR3, is DTGVSQNPRHKITKRGQNVTFRCDPISEHNRLYWYRQTLGQGPEFLTYFQNEAQLEKSRLLSDRFSAERPKGSFSTLEIQRTEQGDSAMYLCASSSRTEAFFGQGTRLTVV.

The J gene is TRBJ1-2, the V gene TRBV12-3 or TRBV12-4, with D possibly matching TRBD1 (5 bases). With 5 bases removed from V and 5 bases from J, the gap between germline ends came to 12 bases. CDR3 length: 13 residues. This CDR3 reads CASSRAGKYGYTF. DNA of the CDR3: TGTGCCAGCAGTCGAGCAGGGAAATATGGCTACACCTTC.

The rearrangement links TRBV6-2 or TRBV6-3 to TRBJ1-1; D is unclear. CDR1 and CDR2 (germline): MNHEY, SVGEGT. Deletions cut 5 bases from V and 5 bases from J, with 9 bases between. The CDR3 has 12 amino acids. The CDR3 region is CASSRLRTEAFF. The CDR3 nucleotides read TGTGCCAGCAGTCGTTTACGGACTGAAGCTTTCTTT.

V is TRBV19 and J is TRBJ1-1; D gene ambiguous. CDR3 length: 11 residues. The V gene lost 9 bases and the J gene lost 5 bases, with 10 bases spanning the gap. The germline V gene has CDR1 LNHDA and CDR2 SQIVND (reference sequence). The CDR3 sequence is CASVRGTEAFF. The CDR3 DNA follows: TGTGCCAGCGTTAGAGGGACTGAAGCTTTCTTT.

The V and J genes are TRBV6-2 or TRBV6-3 and TRBJ1-2, with 12 bases identical to TRBD1. Germline CDR1 reads MNHEY; CDR2 reads SVGEGT. V trimming: 0 bases; J trimming: 3 bases; junction bases outside the gene matches: 14. The CDR3 length is 20 residues. The CDR3 DNA reads as TGTGCCAGCAGTTACTCGAAGGGGAAGGGACAGGGGGCCGAAGACTATGGCTACACCTTC. Translation gives CASSYSKGKGQGAEDYGYTF.

The rearrangement uses TRBV3-1 (or the pseudogene TRBV3-2) and TRBJ1-3; D is uncertain. In germline, CDR1 is LGHDT, CDR2 YNNKEL (reference sequence). This CDR3 is 14 amino acids long. V gave up 3 bases and J gave up 4 bases, with 10 bases separating them. The CDR3 reads CASSQVAEGNTIYF. CDR3 DNA sequence: TGTGCCAGCAGCCAGGTGGCCGAGGGAAACACCATATATTTT.

The rearrangement joins TRBV1 to TRBJ2-7; the listed D gene, TRBD2, was not tested against the DNA. TRBV1 corresponds to a pseudogene. CDR3 length: 15 residues. CDR3 residues: CTSSQKRRVPYEQYV. The CDR3 DNA sequence: TGCACCAGCAGCCAAAAGAGGAGGGTACCCTACGAGCAGTACGTC.

The chain uses TRBV6-5 and TRBJ1-5, with 8 bases fitting TRBD1. J was trimmed by 6 bases and V by 6 bases; bases with no gene match: 7. CDR3 length: 14 amino acids. CDR1 is MNHEY and CDR2 is SVGAGI in the germline V gene. The CDR3 nucleotides read TGTGCCAGCAGCGTAGGGACAGGCCGTCAGCCCCAGCATTTT. This gives the protein CASSVGTGRQPQHF.

V usage is TRBV7-2 and J usage is TRBJ2-5; TRBD2 might be the D (6 bases). This CDR3 contains 13 residues. CDR1 SGHTA and CDR2 FQGNSA come from the germline V gene. Trimming pared 5 bases from V and 4 bases from J, leaving 11 bases between. The CDR3 DNA is TGTGCCAGCAGCCTGGGGGGAACAGAGACCCAGTACTTC. Residues: CASSLGGTETQYF.

V usage is TRBV15 and J usage is TRBJ1-5; TRBD1 might be the D (6 bases). Germline-derived CDR1 and CDR2 are LNHNV and YYDKDF (reference sequence). V shed 4 bases and J shed 5 bases, with 15 bases lying between them. The CDR3 covers 15 residues. For the CDR3, the DNA is TGTGCCACCAGCAAGACCCGGACAGTGGATCAGCCCCAGCATTTT. As protein: CATSKTRTVDQPQHF. Using reference TRBV15 and TRBJ1-5 for the parts outside the CDR3, the full variable domain is DAMVIQNPRYQVTQFGKPVTLSCSQTLNHNVMYWYQQKSSQAPKLLFHYYDKDFNNEADTPDNFQSRRPNTSFCFLDIRSPGLGDTAMYLCATSKTRTVDQPQHFGDGTRLSIL.